Listed below are T cell receptor beta chains from one sample, sequenced in a study of T cells after yellow fever vaccination. TCRdb reprocessed the 5' RACE reads via MiXCR and lists one record per CDR3 protein. The table lists approximately 510,000 distinct CDR3 sequences, roughly 22% of them singletons. The sequences come from PBMCs, collected roughly 20 days after the first yellow fever vaccination. Every receptor here comes from a man younger than 35 who received the YFV17D yellow fever vaccine. Both conserved end residues are part of each CDR3. The order of the fields is V gene, D gene, J gene, clone size, CDR3 DNA, CDR3 protein. D genes are given only for firm matches. Clone size, where shown, is once, few, many, or a class for clones that have expanded.

>TRBV7-2|TRBD2|TRBJ2-7|NA
TGTGCCAGCAGCTTCCGCTTAGCGGGGGGCGAAGCCTACGAGCAGTACTTC
CASSFRLAGGEAYEQYF
>TRBV7-9|NA|TRBJ2-7|NA
TGTGCCAGCAGCTTACACGAGACCGACGAGCAGTACTTC
CASSLHETDEQYF
>TRBV7-3|NA|TRBJ2-5|NA
TGTGCCAGCAGCTTAGATGCGCGGGTTTACCCTCACGAGACCCAGTACTTC
CASSLDARVYPHETQYF
>TRBV4-2|NA|TRBJ2-7|many
TGTGCCAGCAGCCGCCTGGACAGCCCTAGCTCCTACGAGCAGTACTTC
CASSRLDSPSSYEQYF
>TRBV4-3|TRBD2|TRBJ2-3|once
TGCGCCAGCAGCCAAGAGGGACTAGCGGGGTTAAAGGCAGATACGCAGTATTTT
CASSQEGLAGLKADTQYF
>TRBV6-2/TRBV6-3|NA|TRBJ2-6|NA
TGTGCCAGCAAAACGAGGGGAACTGGGGCCAACGTCCTGACTTTC
CASKTRGTGANVLTF
>TRBV7-8|NA|TRBJ2-5|many
TGTGCCAGCAGCTTGCAGGGGGCGGGAGGAGAGACCCAGTACTTC
CASSLQGAGGETQYF
>TRBV6-5|NA|TRBJ2-2|few
TGTGCCAGCAGTTACAACACCCCGAACACCGGGGAGCTGTTTTTT
CASSYNTPNTGELFF
>TRBV6-5|NA|TRBJ2-5|few
TGTGCCAGCAGTTACTCGAGAAGCGCGACCCAGTACTTC
CASSYSRSATQYF
>TRBV12-3/TRBV12-4|NA|TRBJ1-1|few
TGTGCCAGCAGCACCTCAGGACGGGCGGGCGACTTT
CASSTSGRAGDF
>TRBV20-1|NA|TRBJ2-1|few
TGCAGTGCCCCGTTTCGGGGGGCGCTATACAATGAGCAGTTCTTC
CSAPFRGALYNEQFF
>TRBV12-3/TRBV12-4|NA|TRBJ1-2|NA
TGTGCCAGCAGTCCTCAACAGGGAGTCTATGGCTACACCTTC
CASSPQQGVYGYTF
>TRBV5-1|NA|TRBJ2-3|few
TGCGCCAGCAGCCCGGGACCGGCCGGCACAGATACGCAGTATTTT
CASSPGPAGTDTQYF
>TRBV24-1|NA|TRBJ1-1|NA
TGTGCCACCAGTGATTCGGGGAGCCGCGGTGGCACTGAAGCTTTCTTT
CATSDSGSRGGTEAFF
>TRBV18|NA|TRBJ2-7|few
TGTGCCAGCTCACCAGGTTGGGCAGGGTCCTACGAGCAGTACTTC
CASSPGWAGSYEQYF
>TRBV3-1|NA|TRBJ2-2|NA
TGTGCCAGCGGGCGACCCCGCGGGGCCGGGGAGCTGTTTTTT
CASGRPRGAGELFF
>TRBV19|NA|TRBJ2-1|few
TGTGCCAGTAGTGACCCGCGAGGTCAATCTACAGATGAGCAGTTCTTC
CASSDPRGQSTDEQFF
>TRBV12-3/TRBV12-4|TRBD2|TRBJ2-4|NA
TGTGCCAGCAGGCCGGGGGGGGCCATTCAGTACTTC
CASRPGGAIQYF
>TRBV28|NA|TRBJ2-4|NA
TGTGCCAGCAGTTTATACAGGGTAAACATTCAGTACTTC
CASSLYRVNIQYF
>TRBV20-1|NA|TRBJ1-1|NA
TGCAGTGCTACCAGGGACCAAGCTTTCTTT
CSATRDQAFF
>TRBV6-5|NA|TRBJ1-1|few
TGTGCCAGCAGTTACCGCGGGCTGGGGATCGCTGAAGCTTTCTTT
CASSYRGLGIAEAFF
>TRBV20-1|TRBD1|TRBJ1-2|NA
TGCAGTGCTAGAGAGACAGGGACCTTCTATGGCTACACCTTC
CSARETGTFYGYTF
>TRBV4-1|NA|TRBJ2-3|few
TGCGCCAGCAGCCAAGCCACCGTGCGTGGCACAGATACGCAGTATTTT
CASSQATVRGTDTQYF
>TRBV5-1|TRBD2|TRBJ2-5|NA
TGCGCCAGCAGCCCGGGTTGGACTAGTCAAGAGACCCAGTACTTC
CASSPGWTSQETQYF
>TRBV4-1|NA|TRBJ1-4|few
TGCGCCAGCAGCCAAGCCGGGGACGAAAAACTGTTTTTT
CASSQAGDEKLFF
>TRBV20-1|NA|TRBJ1-4|many
TGCAGTGCTACGCAGACAGGTCCTAATGAAAAACTGTTTTTT
CSATQTGPNEKLFF
>TRBV28|TRBD2|TRBJ2-1|NA
TGTGCCAGCAGTTTATGGACCGGGGGGGCCTATGAGCAGTTCTTC
CASSLWTGGAYEQFF
>TRBV7-2|NA|TRBJ1-4|few
TGTGCCAGCAGCCGCGCAACTAATGAAAAACTGTTTTTT
CASSRATNEKLFF
>TRBV6-2/TRBV6-3|NA|TRBJ1-6|NA
TGTGCCAGCAGAACAGGAAGGGGTTCACCCCTCCACTTT
CASRTGRGSPLHF
>TRBV15|NA|TRBJ2-2|NA
TGTGCCACCAGCAGAATTGCCGGGGAGCTGTTTTTT
CATSRIAGELFF
>TRBV29-1|TRBD1|TRBJ2-3|few
TGCAGCGTCGCAAGACAGGGGGCCGATACGCAGTATTTT
CSVARQGADTQYF
>TRBV14|TRBD2|TRBJ2-1|few
TGTGCCAGCAGCCATGTAGCGGGGGAGTATGAGCAGTTCTTC
CASSHVAGEYEQFF
>TRBV20-1|TRBD1|TRBJ1-6|NA
TGCAGTGCTAGGGGACAGGGCTTCGTCTCCTATAATTCACCCCTCCACTTT
CSARGQGFVSYNSPLHF
>TRBV7-2|NA|TRBJ2-2|few
TGTGCCAGCAGCTTTCCGTCCGGGGGTTCCGACACCGGGGAGCTGTTTTTT
CASSFPSGGSDTGELFF
>TRBV6-5|NA|TRBJ1-6|few
TGTGCCAGCAGGGTCTATAATTCACCCCTCCACTTT
CASRVYNSPLHF
>TRBV2|NA|TRBJ2-5|NA
TGTGCCAGCAGTAGGAAAGGGACCCAGTACTTC
CASSRKGTQYF
>TRBV18|NA|TRBJ2-2|once
TGTGCCAGCTCACCACCATTGGGAGCCGGGGAGCTGTTTTTT
CASSPPLGAGELFF
>TRBV7-9|NA|TRBJ2-7|NA
TGTGCCAGCAGCCGAGGTAAAGGTCTGTCCGAGCAGTACTTC
CASSRGKGLSEQYF
>TRBV6-1|NA|TRBJ2-6|NA
TGTGCCAGTTGGACAGCATTCTCTGGGGCCAACGTCCTGACTTTC
CASWTAFSGANVLTF
>TRBV4-3|NA|TRBJ2-1|NA
TGCGCCAGCAGCCAAGAAGTGGGGCGGACTTGGGATGAGCAGTTCTTC
CASSQEVGRTWDEQFF
>TRBV7-2|NA|TRBJ2-7|few
TGTGCCAGCAGCTTAACGTTGGGGTCCTACGAGCAGTACTTC
CASSLTLGSYEQYF
>TRBV7-9|NA|TRBJ2-2|few
TGTGCCAGCAGCTTAGTCCGGACTATACACACCGGGGAGCTGTTTTTT
CASSLVRTIHTGELFF
>TRBV7-2|NA|TRBJ2-5|NA
TGTGCCAGCAGCTCCAACGGGATTCCCCAAGAGACCCAGTACTTC
CASSSNGIPQETQYF
>TRBV5-1|NA|TRBJ2-1|few
TGCGCCAGCAGCTTGGAGCCTACCGACAATGAGCAGTTCTTC
CASSLEPTDNEQFF
>TRBV9|NA|TRBJ2-7|NA
TGTGCCAGCAGCGCAAGTGGGGGACGTTACTACGAGCAGTACTTC
CASSASGGRYYEQYF
>TRBV7-3|NA|TRBJ2-1|few
TGTGCCAGCAGCTTAAGGCTAGCAACGGAGCAGTTCTTC
CASSLRLATEQFF
>TRBV7-8|NA|TRBJ1-4|few
TGTGCCAGCAGCGGGGGACTTATACTGTTTTTT
CASSGGLILFF
>TRBV6-2/TRBV6-3|NA|TRBJ2-2|NA
TGTGCCAGCAGTTACTCGATTTTGCGACTAGTTTCCGGGGAGCTGTTTTTT
CASSYSILRLVSGELFF
>TRBV7-2|NA|TRBJ2-5|NA
TGTGCCAGCAGCTTAGCGGGGACCCCCCAAGAGACCCAGTACTTC
CASSLAGTPQETQYF
>TRBV7-2|NA|TRBJ2-2|few
TGTGCCAGCGGGGGATACAACACCGGGGAGCTGTTTTTT
CASGGYNTGELFF
>TRBV4-3|TRBD2|TRBJ2-1|few
TGCGCCAGCAGCCAGGGGACTAGCGGGGGTCTGCACAATGAGCAGTTCTTC
CASSQGTSGGLHNEQFF
>TRBV7-9|NA|TRBJ1-2|few
TGTGCCAGCAGCTTTGGGCAGGGAGGATTGCGTGGCTACACCTTC
CASSFGQGGLRGYTF
>TRBV20-1|NA|TRBJ1-6|once
TGCAGTGCGCCTTACCGGGACACTAATTCACCCCTCCACTTT
CSAPYRDTNSPLHF